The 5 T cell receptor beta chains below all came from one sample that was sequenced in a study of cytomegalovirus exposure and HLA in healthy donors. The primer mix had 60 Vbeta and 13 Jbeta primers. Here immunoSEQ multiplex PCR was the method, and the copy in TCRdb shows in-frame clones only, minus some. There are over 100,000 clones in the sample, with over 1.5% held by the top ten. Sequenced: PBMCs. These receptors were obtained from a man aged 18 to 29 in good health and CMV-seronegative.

The DNA of the CDR3 is TGCGCCAGCAGCCCAACGACAGGGTCCGGGGAGCTGTTTTTT. This codes for CASSPTTGSGELFF. The chain employs TRBV4-1 and TRBJ2-2; the match to TRBD1 covers 7 bases. Germline-derived CDR1 and CDR2 are MGHRA and YSYEKL. The CDR3 is 14 residues long. Trimming cost V 4 bases and J 6 bases; bases outside gene matches: 5.

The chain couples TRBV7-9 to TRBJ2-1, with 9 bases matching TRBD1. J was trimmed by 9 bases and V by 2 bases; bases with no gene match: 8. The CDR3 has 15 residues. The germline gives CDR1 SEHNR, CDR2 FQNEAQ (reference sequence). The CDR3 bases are TGTGCCAGCAGCTTAAAAGGACAGGGGCGGCGTGAGCAGTTCTTC. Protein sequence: CASSLKGQGRREQFF.

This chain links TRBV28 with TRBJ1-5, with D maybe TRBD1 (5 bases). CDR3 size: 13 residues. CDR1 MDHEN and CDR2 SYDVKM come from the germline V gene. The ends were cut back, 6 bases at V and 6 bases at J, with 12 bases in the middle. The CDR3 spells CASSLGERQPQHF. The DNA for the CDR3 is TGTGCCAGCAGCCTAGGGGAACGTCAGCCCCAGCATTTT.

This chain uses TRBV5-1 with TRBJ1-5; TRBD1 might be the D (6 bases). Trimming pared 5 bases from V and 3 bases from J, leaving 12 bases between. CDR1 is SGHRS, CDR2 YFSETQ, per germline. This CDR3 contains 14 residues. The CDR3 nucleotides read TGCGCCAGCAGTCCGGACAGTGCCAATCAGCCCCAGCATTTT. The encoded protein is CASSPDSANQPQHF.

The CDR3 loop is CASSRLAGGPKQYF. CDR3 DNA sequence: TGTGCCAGCAGCCGACTAGCGGGGGGGCCGAAGCAGTACTTC. The chain uses TRBV13 and TRBJ2-7; 14 positions agree with TRBD2. Trimming removed 5 bases from V and 8 bases from J; junction bases left unmatched: 5. This CDR3 has 14 amino acids. Germline values: CDR1 PRHDT, CDR2 FYEKMQ (reference sequence).